One sample yielded the 7 T cell receptor beta chains listed below, sequenced in a study of blood T cell repertoires in COVID-19. Sequenced by immunoSEQ multiplex PCR; TCRdb stores in-frame clones only, minus some. The sample includes about 250,000 clones, roughly 80% seen only once; the top ten take 7.9%. Sequences were obtained from peripheral blood. All receptors derive from a woman of 80 years or more with acute or convalescent COVID-19.

This chain uses TRBV28 with TRBJ2-2; perhaps TRBD2 as D (5 bases). The CDR3 runs 13 residues. Germline V gives CDR1 MDHEN, CDR2 SYDVKM. Between the trimmed V and J ends, which lost 10 bases and 3 bases, there was a span of 12 bases. CDR3 coding DNA: TGTGCCACCATCAGGCGGGACACCGGGGAGCTGTTTTTT. It encodes CATIRRDTGELFF.

The CDR3 DNA sequence: TGTGCCAGCAGCGTCAGAACCAGGGGTGAGACCCAGTACTTC. Protein: CASSVRTRGETQYF. The V gene is TRBV7-3, the J gene TRBJ2-5, with D possibly TRBD1 on 6 matching bases. The CDR3 is 14 amino acids. CDR1 SGHTA and CDR2 FQGTGA come from the germline V gene. Trimming took 5 bases from V and 5 from J, leaving 15 bases between them.

The sample holds a few counts of this clone. V usage is TRBV5-1 and J usage is TRBJ2-3, with D hard to call. Germline V gene lookup returns CDR1 SGHRS and CDR2 YFSETQ. CDR3 length: 15 amino acids. V lost 5 bases, J lost 2 bases, and 15 bases lay in between. The CDR3 spells CASSLPTPNTDTQYF. The CDR3 DNA follows: TGCGCCAGCAGTCTACCGACTCCGAACACAGATACGCAGTATTTT.

The genes are TRBV30 and TRBJ2-5, with TRBD2 identical over 7 bases. Trimming cost V 5 bases and J 2 bases; bases outside gene matches: 14. Per the germline V gene, CDR1 is GTSNPN and CDR2 is SVGIG (reference sequence). CDR3 length: 16 residues. The CDR3: CAWGLGERGTQETQYF. Here the CDR3 DNA reads TGTGCCTGGGGACTAGGGGAACGTGGGACTCAAGAGACCCAGTACTTC.

The chain links TRBV28 to TRBJ2-7, with TRBD1 identical over 9 bases. Looked up from germline, CDR1 is MDHEN and CDR2 is SYDVKM. Losses at the gene ends were 10 bases for V and 4 bases for J; bases not matched to a gene: 5. There are 12 residues in the CDR3. The CDR3 sequence: CAIGTGRYEQYF. The CDR3 bases are TGTGCCATCGGGACAGGGAGGTACGAGCAGTACTTC.

The chain has TRBV27 and TRBJ1-3; no clear D gene. The CDR3 covers 16 residues. V lost 2 bases and J 3 bases, leaving 14 bases between the germline ends. Per germline, CDR1 MNHEY and CDR2 SMNVEV (reference sequence). The CDR3, as DNA: TGTGCCAGCAGTTTAGCTGCGGGCGCGGGTGGAAACACCATATATTTT. It yields the protein CASSLAAGAGGNTIYF.

This chain links TRBV2 with TRBJ1-4, with 8 bases matching TRBD1. Germline CDR1 is SNHLY and CDR2 is FYNNEI. There are 13 residues in the CDR3. J gave up 6 bases and V 9 bases, and 6 bases lay outside the gene matches. Here the CDR3 DNA reads TGTGCCAGGAAGGACAGGGAAGATGAAAAACTGTTTTTT. Its translation is CARKDREDEKLFF.